This T cell receptor (beta chain) was recorded in a study of blood T cell repertoires in COVID-19. Study overall: Researchers got acute and convalescent COVID-19 samples from the United States, Italy and Spain. The analysed material was cDNA or gDNA that came from T cells, B-cell-depleted T cells, or PBMCs.

The CDR3 runs 14 residues. CDR1 is MNHEY and CDR2 is SVGAGI in the germline V gene. With 5 bases removed from V and 4 bases from J, the gap between germline ends came to 15 bases. Repertoires were generated with immunoSEQ multiplex PCR, while TCRdb's copy carries only in-frame clones and drops some. The table lists under 85,000 clones, roughly 86% of them singletons. Seattle's cohort entered during active infection and was followed longitudinally. Sequenced material: peripheral blood. This chain joins TRBV6-5 and TRBJ2-7, with D possibly TRBD1 on 6 matching bases. The sequence came from a middle-aged man with COVID-19, enrolled during active disease. CDR3 in amino acids: CASSPRTGWYEQYF. DNA for the CDR3: TGTGCCAGCAGTCCCCGTACAGGGTGGTACGAGCAGTACTTC.